This T cell receptor beta chain was captured in a study of spatial heterogeneity in lung cancer. Study as a whole: Averaged across combinations, each unique TCR and UMI pairing appeared more than ten times in raw reads, which were uncorrected. Study-wide results and caveats: TCRs found ubiquitously expanded in tumor appeared in blood more at resection than at follow-up.

As for time point: sample taken at primary tumor resection. Unsorted tumor, nontumor lung tissue or cryopreserved PBMC supplied the whole RNA. The sample holds many counts of this clonotype. Its antigen is as yet unknown. Each CDR3 protein gets one entry after TCRdb re-called the 5' RACE reads with MiXCR. The table includes 30,000 to 45,000 distinct CDR3 sequences, 7.5% detected once. Germline lookup yields CDR1 SEHNR and CDR2 FQNEAQ (reference sequence). The CDR3 consists of 13 residues. The V gene lost 4 bases and the J gene lost 1 base, with 7 bases spanning the gap. This TCR came from a male donor with early-stage non-small cell lung cancer. J is TRBJ1-1 and V is TRBV7-9; no reliable D call. Sequenced here: PBMCs, sampled at surgery. The CDR3 spells CASSWPANTEAFF. In DNA, the CDR3 is TGTGCCAGCAGCTGGCCGGCGAACACTGAAGCTTTCTTT.